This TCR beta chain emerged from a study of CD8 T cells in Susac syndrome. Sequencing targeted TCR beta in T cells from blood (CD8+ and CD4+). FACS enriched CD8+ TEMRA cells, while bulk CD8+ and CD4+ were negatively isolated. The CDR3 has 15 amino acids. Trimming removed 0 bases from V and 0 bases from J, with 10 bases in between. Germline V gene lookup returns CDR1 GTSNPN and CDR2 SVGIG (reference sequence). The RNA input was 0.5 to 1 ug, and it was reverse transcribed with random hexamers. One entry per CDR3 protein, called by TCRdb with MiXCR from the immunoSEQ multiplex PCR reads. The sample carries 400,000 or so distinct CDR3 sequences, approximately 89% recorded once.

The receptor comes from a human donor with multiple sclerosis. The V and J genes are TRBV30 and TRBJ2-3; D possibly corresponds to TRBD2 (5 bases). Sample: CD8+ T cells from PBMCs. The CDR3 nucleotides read TGTGCCTGGAGTGTAGGTTGGGAGAGCACAGATACGCAGTATTTT. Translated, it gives CAWSVGWESTDTQYF.